This T cell receptor (beta chain) was sequenced in a study of CD8 T cells in Susac syndrome. The CDR3 spans 13 residues. The V and J ends lost 8 bases and 2 bases respectively, with 12 bases between them. Germline lookup yields CDR1 MNHEY and CDR2 SVGAGI. Study conclusions and caveats: The study admitted that it had a relatively small number of individuals in its TCR sequencing and HLA analysis.

Isolation of CD8+ and CD4+ T cells was performed negatively, whereas enrichment of TEMRA cells was done by FACS. A note on this clonotype: Its target is not known.

Reverse transcription of 0.5 to 1 ug RNA used random hexamers. TCRdb itself ran the immunoSEQ multiplex PCR reads through MiXCR, one entry per CDR3 protein. The sample contains about 110,000 distinct CDR3 sequences, around 95% of which appear only once. This TCR came from a human donor in good health. The chain is built from TRBV6-5 and TRBJ1-2; D possibly corresponds to TRBD1 (6 bases). The sequencing sample was made of CD4+ T cells from PBMCs. The CDR3 sequence: CASARTVNYGYTF. As DNA, the CDR3 is TGTGCCAGCGCAAGGACAGTAAACTATGGCTACACCTTC.